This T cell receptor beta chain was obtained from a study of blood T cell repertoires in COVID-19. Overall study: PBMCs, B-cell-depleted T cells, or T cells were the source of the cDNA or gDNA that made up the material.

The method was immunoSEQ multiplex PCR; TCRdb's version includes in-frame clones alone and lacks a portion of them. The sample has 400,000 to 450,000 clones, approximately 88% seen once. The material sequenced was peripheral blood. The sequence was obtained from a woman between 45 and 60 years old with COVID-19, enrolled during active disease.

The CDR3 nucleotides read TGCGCCAGCAGCCAAGAGCGGGGCGGGACTTCTTCACCCCTCCACTTT. Translated, it gives CASSQERGGTSSPLHF. The chain joins TRBV4-1 to TRBJ1-6; possible D gene TRBD1, 5 bases. V dropped 0 bases and J dropped 9 bases, with 15 bases sitting between them. Germline-derived CDR1 and CDR2 are MGHRA and YSYEKL. This CDR3 region has 16 residues.